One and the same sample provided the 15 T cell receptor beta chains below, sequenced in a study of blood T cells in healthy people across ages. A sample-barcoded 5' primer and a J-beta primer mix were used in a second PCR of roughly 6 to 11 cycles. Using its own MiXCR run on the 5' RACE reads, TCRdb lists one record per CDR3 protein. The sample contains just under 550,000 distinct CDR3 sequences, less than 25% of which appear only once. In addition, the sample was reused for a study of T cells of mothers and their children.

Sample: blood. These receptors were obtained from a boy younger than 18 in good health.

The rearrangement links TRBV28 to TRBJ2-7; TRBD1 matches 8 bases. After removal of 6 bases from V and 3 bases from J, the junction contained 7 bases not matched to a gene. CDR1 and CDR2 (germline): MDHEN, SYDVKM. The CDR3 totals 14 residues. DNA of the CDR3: TGTGCCAGCAGACGACAGGGGAGTATCTACGAGCAGTACTTC. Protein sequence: CASRRQGSIYEQYF.

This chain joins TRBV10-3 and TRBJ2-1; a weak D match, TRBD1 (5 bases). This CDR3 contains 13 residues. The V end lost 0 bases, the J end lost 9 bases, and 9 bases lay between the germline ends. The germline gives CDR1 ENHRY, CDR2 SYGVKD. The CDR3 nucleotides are TGTGCCATCAGTGAGTCGGTCGACAGTGAGCAGTTCTTC. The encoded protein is CAISESVDSEQFF.

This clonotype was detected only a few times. This chain's CDR3 is CAVGLSKRGQYF. CDR3 in DNA: TGTGCCGTGGGACTAAGCAAGAGGGGCCAGTACTTC. This chain joins TRBV6-2 or TRBV6-3 and TRBJ2-5; 7 bases agree with TRBD2. Germline V gives CDR1 MNHEY, CDR2 SVGEGT. With V trimmed by 11 bases and J by 10 bases, 13 bases remained unmatched. The CDR3 loop spans 12 amino acids.

The CDR3 reads CASSPTEYEQYF. Here the CDR3 DNA reads TGTGCCAGCAGCCCGACCGAATACGAGCAGTACTTC. The chain is built from TRBV7-2 and TRBJ2-5, with unresolved D. TRBJ2-7 explains the end of the DNA better; the J call may be wrong. From germline, CDR1 is SGHTA and CDR2 FQGNSA. This CDR3 has 12 amino acids.

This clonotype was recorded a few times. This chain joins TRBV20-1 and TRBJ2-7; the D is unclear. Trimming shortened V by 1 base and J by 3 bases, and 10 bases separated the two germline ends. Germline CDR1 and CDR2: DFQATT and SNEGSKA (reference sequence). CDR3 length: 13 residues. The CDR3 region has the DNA TGCAGTGCTAGAGGGAACGGAGTCTACGAGCAGTACTTC. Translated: CSARGNGVYEQYF.

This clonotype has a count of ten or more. CDR3 protein: CASSEPRAQYF. The CDR3, as DNA: TGTGCCAGCAGCGAACCAAGGGCCCAGTACTTC. The chain links TRBV28 to TRBJ2-5; D remains ambiguous. The V gene's germline CDR1 is MDHEN and CDR2 SYDVKM. There are 11 residues in the CDR3. V was pared by 6 bases and J by 9 bases, with 11 bases between.

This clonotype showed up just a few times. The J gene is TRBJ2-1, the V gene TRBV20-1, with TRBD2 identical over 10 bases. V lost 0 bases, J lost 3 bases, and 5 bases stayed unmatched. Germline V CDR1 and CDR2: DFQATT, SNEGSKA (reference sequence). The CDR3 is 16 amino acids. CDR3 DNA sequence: TGCAGTGCTAGAGATTTTAGCGGGGGGATCTACAATGAGCAGTTCTTC. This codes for CSARDFSGGIYNEQFF.

CDR3 region: CSAQEGGTEAFF. DNA of the CDR3: TGCAGCGCTCAGGAGGGGGGCACTGAAGCTTTCTTT. The gene calls are TRBV29-1 and TRBJ1-1, with D perhaps matching TRBD1 (6 bases). The CDR3 runs 12 residues. Germline V gene sequence: CDR1 SQVTM, CDR2 ANQGSEA. Trimming stripped 7 bases from V and 4 bases from J, with 13 bases between.

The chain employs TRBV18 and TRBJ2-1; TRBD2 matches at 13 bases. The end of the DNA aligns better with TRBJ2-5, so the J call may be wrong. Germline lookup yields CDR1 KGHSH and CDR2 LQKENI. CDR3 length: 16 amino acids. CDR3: CASSPTSGGIQETQYF. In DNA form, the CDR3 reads TGTGCCAGCTCGCCGACTAGCGGGGGGATTCAAGAGACCCAGTACTTC.

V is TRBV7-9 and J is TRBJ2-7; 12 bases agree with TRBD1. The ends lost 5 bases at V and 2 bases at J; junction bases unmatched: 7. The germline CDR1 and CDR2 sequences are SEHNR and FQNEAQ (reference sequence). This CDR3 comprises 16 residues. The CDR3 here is CASSGGQGANPYEQYF. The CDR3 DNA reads TGTGCCAGCAGCGGGGGACAGGGGGCAAATCCCTACGAGCAGTACTTC.

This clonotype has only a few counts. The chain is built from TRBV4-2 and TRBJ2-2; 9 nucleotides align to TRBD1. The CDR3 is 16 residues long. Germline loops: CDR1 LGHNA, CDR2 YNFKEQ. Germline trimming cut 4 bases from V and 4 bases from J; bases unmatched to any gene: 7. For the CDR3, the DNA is TGTGCCAGCAGCCGGGACAGGGAAGTGCGCACCGGGGAGCTGTTTTTT. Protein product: CASSRDREVRTGELFF.

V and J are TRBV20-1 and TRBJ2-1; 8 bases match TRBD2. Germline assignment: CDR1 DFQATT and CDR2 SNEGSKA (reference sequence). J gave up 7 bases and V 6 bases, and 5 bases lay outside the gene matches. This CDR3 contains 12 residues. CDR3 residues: CSASGSLNEQFF. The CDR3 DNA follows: TGCAGTGCAAGCGGGAGTCTGAATGAGCAGTTCTTC.

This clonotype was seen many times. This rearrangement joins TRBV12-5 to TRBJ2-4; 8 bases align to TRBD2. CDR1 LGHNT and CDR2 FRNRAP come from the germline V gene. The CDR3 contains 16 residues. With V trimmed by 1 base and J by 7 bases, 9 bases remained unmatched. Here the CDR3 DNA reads TGTGCTAGTGGTTTGGCCCTTAGCGGGGATCCCAACATTCAGTACTTC. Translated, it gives CASGLALSGDPNIQYF.

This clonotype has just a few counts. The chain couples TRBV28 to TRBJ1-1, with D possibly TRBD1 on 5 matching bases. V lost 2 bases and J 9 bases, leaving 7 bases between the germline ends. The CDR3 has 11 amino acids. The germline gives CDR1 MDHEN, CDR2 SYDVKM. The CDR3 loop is CASSLGGKAFF. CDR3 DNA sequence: TGTGCCAGCAGTTTAGGGGGAAAAGCTTTCTTT.

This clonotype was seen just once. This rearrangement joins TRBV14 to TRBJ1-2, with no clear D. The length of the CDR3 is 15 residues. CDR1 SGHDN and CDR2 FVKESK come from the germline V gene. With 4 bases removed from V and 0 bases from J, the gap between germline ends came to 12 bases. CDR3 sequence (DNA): TGTGCCAGCAGCCGAGGTCGGACTGCTAACTATGGCTACACCTTC. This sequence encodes CASSRGRTANYGYTF.